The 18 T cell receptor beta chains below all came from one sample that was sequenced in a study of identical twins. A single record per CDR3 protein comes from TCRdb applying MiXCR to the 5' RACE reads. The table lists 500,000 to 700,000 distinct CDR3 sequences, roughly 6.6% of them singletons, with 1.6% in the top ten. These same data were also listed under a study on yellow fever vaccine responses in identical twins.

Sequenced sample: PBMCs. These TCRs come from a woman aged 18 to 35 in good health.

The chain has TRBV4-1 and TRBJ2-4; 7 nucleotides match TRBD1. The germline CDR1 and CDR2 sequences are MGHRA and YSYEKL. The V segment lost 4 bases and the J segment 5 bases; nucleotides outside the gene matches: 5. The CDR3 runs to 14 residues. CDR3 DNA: TGCGCCAGCAGCCCCCGGACAGGCCAAAACATTCAGTACTTC. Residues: CASSPRTGQNIQYF.

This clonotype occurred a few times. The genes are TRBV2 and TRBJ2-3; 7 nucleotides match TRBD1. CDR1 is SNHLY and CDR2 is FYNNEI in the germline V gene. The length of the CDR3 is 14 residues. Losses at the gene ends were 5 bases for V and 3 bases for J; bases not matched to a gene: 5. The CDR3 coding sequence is TGTGCCAGCAGTCCGACAGGGATTACAGATACGCAGTATTTT. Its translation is CASSPTGITDTQYF.

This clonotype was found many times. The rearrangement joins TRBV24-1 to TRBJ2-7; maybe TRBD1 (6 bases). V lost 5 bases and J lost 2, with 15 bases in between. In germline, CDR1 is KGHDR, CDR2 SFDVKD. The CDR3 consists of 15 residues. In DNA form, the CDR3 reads TGTGCCACCAGTGCCGGATACAGGGACACCTACGAGCAGTACTTC. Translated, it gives CATSAGYRDTYEQYF.

The CDR3 DNA reads TGTGCCAGCAGCTTAGCCGACAGGGTGGGCCAGCCCCAGCATTTT. This translates into CASSLADRVGQPQHF. The V call is TRBV7-6, the J call TRBJ1-5; TRBD1 matches 7 bases. The V gene's germline CDR1 is SGHVS and CDR2 FNYEAQ. The CDR3 extends over 15 amino acids. J gave up 7 bases and V 0 bases, and 6 bases lay outside the gene matches.

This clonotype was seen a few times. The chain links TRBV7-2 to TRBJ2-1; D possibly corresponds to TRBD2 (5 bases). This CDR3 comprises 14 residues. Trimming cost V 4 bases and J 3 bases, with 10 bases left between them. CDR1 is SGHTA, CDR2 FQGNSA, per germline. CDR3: CASSWGVNYNEQFF. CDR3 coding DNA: TGTGCCAGCAGCTGGGGAGTAAACTACAATGAGCAGTTCTTC.

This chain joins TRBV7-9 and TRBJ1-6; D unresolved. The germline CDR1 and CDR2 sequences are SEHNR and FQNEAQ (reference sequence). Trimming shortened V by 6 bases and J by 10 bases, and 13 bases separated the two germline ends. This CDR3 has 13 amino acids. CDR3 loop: CASSHDLSSPLHF. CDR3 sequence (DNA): TGTGCCAGCAGTCACGACTTGAGCTCACCCCTCCACTTT. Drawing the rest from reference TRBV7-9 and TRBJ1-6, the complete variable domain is DTGVSQNPRHKITKRGQNVTFRCDPISEHNRLYWYRQTLGQGPEFLTYFQNEAQLEKSRLLSDRFSAERPKGSFSTLEIQRTEQGDSAMYLCASSHDLSSPLHFGNGTRLTVT.

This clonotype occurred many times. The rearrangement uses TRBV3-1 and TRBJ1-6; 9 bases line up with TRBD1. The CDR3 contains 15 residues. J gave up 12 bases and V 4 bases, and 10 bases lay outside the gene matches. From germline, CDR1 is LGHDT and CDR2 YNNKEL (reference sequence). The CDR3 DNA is TGTGCCAGCAGCCTTCAACAGGGGGCTGTATTACCCCTCCACTTT. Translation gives CASSLQQGAVLPLHF.

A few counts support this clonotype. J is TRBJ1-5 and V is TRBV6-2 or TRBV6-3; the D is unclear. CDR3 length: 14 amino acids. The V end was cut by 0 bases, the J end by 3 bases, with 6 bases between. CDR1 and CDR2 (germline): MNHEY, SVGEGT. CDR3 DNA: TGTGCCAGCAGTTACTCGAGGACCAATCAGCCCCAGCATTTT. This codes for CASSYSRTNQPQHF.

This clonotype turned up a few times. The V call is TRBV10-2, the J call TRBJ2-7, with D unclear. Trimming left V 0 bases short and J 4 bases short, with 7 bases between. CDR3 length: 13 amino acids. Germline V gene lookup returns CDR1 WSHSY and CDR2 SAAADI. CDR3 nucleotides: TGCGCCAGCAGTGAGTCGGGCAGATACGAGCAGTACTTC. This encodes CASSESGRYEQYF.

The CDR3 DNA sequence: TGCGCCAGCAGCCAAGACTGGTTAGCGGGCCTCTTAAATGAGCAGTTCTTC. This encodes CASSQDWLAGLLNEQFF. V and J are TRBV4-1 and TRBJ2-1; 7 positions agree with TRBD2. Germline lookup yields CDR1 MGHRA and CDR2 YSYEKL. This CDR3 is 17 amino acids long. Trimming took 0 bases from V and 7 from J; bases not matched to a gene: 12.

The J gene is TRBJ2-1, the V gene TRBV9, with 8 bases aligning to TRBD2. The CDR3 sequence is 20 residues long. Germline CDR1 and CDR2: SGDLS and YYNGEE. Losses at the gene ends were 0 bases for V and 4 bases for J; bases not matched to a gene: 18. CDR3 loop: CASSVGLSGGGHKGYNEQFF. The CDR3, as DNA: TGTGCCAGCAGCGTAGGCCTTTCGGGCGGGGGGCATAAAGGGTACAATGAGCAGTTCTTC.

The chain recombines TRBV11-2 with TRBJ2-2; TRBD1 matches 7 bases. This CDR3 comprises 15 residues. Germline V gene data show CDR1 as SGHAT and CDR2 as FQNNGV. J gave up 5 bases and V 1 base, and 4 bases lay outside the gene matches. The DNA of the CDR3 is TGTGCCAGCAGCTTAGTCCTACAGGGGACCGGGGAGCTGTTTTTT. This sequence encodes CASSLVLQGTGELFF.

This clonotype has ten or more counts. CDR3 in DNA: TGTGCCATCAGGAAGGACAGGGAGGGGACAGATACGCAGTATTTT. The encoded protein is CAIRKDREGTDTQYF. The chain carries TRBV10-3 and TRBJ2-3; the D gene is possibly TRBD1 (8 bases). This CDR3 is 15 amino acids long. V was pared by 6 bases and J by 3 bases, with 16 bases between. From germline, CDR1 is ENHRY and CDR2 SYGVKD.

The CDR3 sequence: CASSLEDVVAGELFF. The CDR3 DNA reads TGTGCCAGCAGCTTAGAGGATGTGGTAGCCGGGGAGCTGTTTTTT. V gene TRBV7-9 combines with J gene TRBJ2-2; D ambiguous. V was trimmed by 1 base and J by 6 bases, leaving 12 bases between them. There are 15 residues in the CDR3. CDR1 is SEHNR, CDR2 FQNEAQ, per germline (reference sequence).

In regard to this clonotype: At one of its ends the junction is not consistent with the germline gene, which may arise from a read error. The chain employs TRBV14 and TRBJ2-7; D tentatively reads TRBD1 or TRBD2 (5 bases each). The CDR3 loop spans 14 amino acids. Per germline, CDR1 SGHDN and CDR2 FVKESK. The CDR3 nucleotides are TGTGCCAGCAGCCAAGATCCCGGGGCCGGAGGTTGGGACTTC. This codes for CASSQDPGAGGWDF.

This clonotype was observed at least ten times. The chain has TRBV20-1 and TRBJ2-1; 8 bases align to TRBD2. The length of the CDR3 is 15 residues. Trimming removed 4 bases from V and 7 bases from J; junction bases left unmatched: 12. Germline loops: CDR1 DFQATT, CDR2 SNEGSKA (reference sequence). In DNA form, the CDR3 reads TGCAGTGCTACCCAGCGGGAGAGAGGAGGAAATGAGCAGTTCTTC. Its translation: CSATQRERGGNEQFF.

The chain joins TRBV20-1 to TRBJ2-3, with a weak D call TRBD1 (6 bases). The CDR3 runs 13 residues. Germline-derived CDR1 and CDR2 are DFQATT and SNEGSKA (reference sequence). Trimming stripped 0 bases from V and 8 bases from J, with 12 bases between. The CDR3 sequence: CSAREWTDATQYF. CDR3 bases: TGCAGTGCTAGAGAATGGACAGACGCTACGCAGTATTTT.

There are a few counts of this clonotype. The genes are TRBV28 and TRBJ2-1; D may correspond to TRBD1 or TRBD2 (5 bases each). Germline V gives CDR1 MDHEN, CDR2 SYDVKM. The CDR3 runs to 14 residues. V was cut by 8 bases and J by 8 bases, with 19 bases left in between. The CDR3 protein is CASPPPGRYDEQFF. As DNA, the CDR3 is TGTGCCAGCCCCCCCCCGGGACGGTACGATGAGCAGTTCTTC. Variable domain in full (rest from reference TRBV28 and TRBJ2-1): DVKVTQSSRYLVKRTGEKVFLECVQDMDHENMFWYRQDPGLGLRLIYFSYDVKMKEKGDIPEGYSVSREKKERFSLILESASTNQTSMYLCASPPPGRYDEQFFGPGTRLTVL.